These 18 T cell receptor beta chains share one sample of origin, sequenced in a study of T cells in Graves' hyperthyroidism and ophthalmopathy. From RNA transcripts, TCR beta CDR3 regions were amplified. RT-PCR in the first round (using the HTBI primer set) targeted the TCR CDR3. TCRdb passed the multiplex PCR reads through MiXCR, listing each CDR3 protein once. This sample carries over 350,000 distinct CDR3 sequences, about 14% of them seen once, and the ten largest clones take less than 15%. Sample: blood. Receptors originate from a man aged 18 to 29 with Graves' ophthalmopathy.

About this clonotype itself: A much larger clonotype is one base distant, so this may be a read error. This chain connects TRBV24-1 to TRBJ1-5; D not certain. Trimming pared 5 bases from V and 6 bases from J, leaving 10 bases between. Germline V gene sequence: CDR1 KGHDR, CDR2 SFDVKD. The CDR3 is 13 amino acids. CDR3 region: CATSADLCQPQHF. CDR3 coding DNA: TGTGCCACCAGTGCCGACCTTTGTCAGCCCCAGCATTTT.

This clonotype was picked up a small number of times. The chain combines TRBV6-1 with TRBJ1-1; 11 bases are shared with TRBD1. The CDR3 totals 16 residues. V shed 7 bases and J 10 bases; nucleotides not matched to a gene: 17. CDR1 MNHNS and CDR2 SASEGT come from the germline V gene. CDR3 sequence (DNA): TGTGCCAGCATGGATTATGGGACAGGGGGGGGCGGAGGAGCTTTCTTT. Protein product: CASMDYGTGGGGGAFF.

This clonotype was recorded many times. The chain joins TRBV11-3 to TRBJ1-2, with TRBD1 as a possible D gene (5 bases). The V and J ends lost 5 bases and 2 bases respectively, with 24 bases between them. The CDR3 has 18 residues. Germline V lookup: CDR1 SGHNT, CDR2 YENEEA. CDR3 in amino acids: CASSARATSGGGNYGYTF. CDR3 nucleotides: TGTGCCAGCAGCGCTCGGGCGACCTCGGGGGGAGGCAACTATGGCTACACCTTC.

There are many counts of this clonotype. In nucleotides, the CDR3 is TGTGCCAGCAGCCCTGAAGGCATTCAGCCCCAGCATTTT. This sequence encodes CASSPEGIQPQHF. The chain joins TRBV7-9 to TRBJ1-5; D is undetermined. The CDR3 runs 13 residues. Germline V gene lookup returns CDR1 SEHNR and CDR2 FQNEAQ (reference sequence). Trimming pared 5 bases from V and 6 bases from J, leaving 11 bases between.

This clonotype was counted at least ten times. This rearrangement joins TRBV12-3 or TRBV12-4 to TRBJ1-1; perhaps TRBD1 as D (5 bases). V was trimmed by 6 bases and J by 10 bases, leaving 21 bases between them. This CDR3 has 14 amino acids. This CDR3 reads CASRPGLGFSGAFF. The CDR3 bases are TGTGCCAGCAGGCCAGGGTTAGGGTTTAGTGGAGCTTTCTTT.

This clonotype was detected ten times or more. The rearrangement joins TRBV6-1 to TRBJ2-5, with TRBD2 matching 8 bases. V lost 2 bases to trimming and J lost 0 bases; unmatched junction nucleotides: 8. The length of the CDR3 is 17 residues. Germline loops: CDR1 MNHNS, CDR2 SASEGT. CDR3 residues: CASSETSGAWYQETQYF. Here the CDR3 DNA reads TGTGCCAGCAGTGAAACTAGCGGAGCATGGTACCAAGAGACCCAGTACTTC.

This clonotype was seen many times. The rearrangement uses TRBV5-1 and TRBJ1-4; 7 bases agree with TRBD1. Germline CDR1 and CDR2: SGHRS and YFSETQ. CDR3 size: 16 residues. J gave up 7 bases and V 0 bases, and 9 bases lay outside the gene matches. CDR3 coding DNA: TGCGCCAGCAGCTTGGGTACAGGGGTTTGGAGTGAAAAACTGTTTTTT. Translation: CASSLGTGVWSEKLFF.

This clonotype was seen ten or more times. The V gene is TRBV6-2 or TRBV6-3, the J gene TRBJ2-3, with 8 bases aligning to TRBD1. V was pared by 0 bases and J by 0 bases, with 5 bases of the junction left unmatched. CDR1 MNHEY and CDR2 SVGEGT come from the germline V gene. This CDR3 has 17 residues. CDR3 sequence reads: CASSYSIRDRSTDTQYF. Here the CDR3 DNA reads TGTGCCAGCAGTTACTCGATTAGGGACAGGAGCACAGATACGCAGTATTTT.

The rearrangement joins TRBV6-6 to TRBJ1-4; D unresolved. CDR3 size: 13 residues. Germline CDR1 reads MNHNY; CDR2 reads SVGAGI (reference sequence). Trimming pared 2 bases from V and 8 bases from J, leaving 9 bases between. The CDR3 region is CASSYTPAEKLFF. CDR3 DNA: TGTGCCAGCAGTTACACCCCGGCGGAAAAACTGTTTTTT.

This clonotype was found a few times. The V call is TRBV2, the J call TRBJ1-2; 7 bases match TRBD1. The V gene's germline CDR1 is SNHLY and CDR2 FYNNEI. The CDR3 is made up of 13 amino acids. After removal of 8 bases from V and 8 bases from J, the junction contained 11 bases not matched to a gene. The chain's CDR3 is CASDSTRGKGYTF. The CDR3, as DNA: TGTGCCAGCGACTCGACCAGGGGGAAGGGCTACACCTTC.

V and J are TRBV20-1 and TRBJ2-3, with D tentatively TRBD2 (5 bases). Between the trimmed V and J ends, which lost 0 bases and 3 bases, there was a span of 19 bases. Germline loops: CDR1 DFQATT, CDR2 SNEGSKA (reference sequence). CDR3 length: 17 amino acids. The CDR3 DNA reads TGCAGTGCTAGAGAAGGGTTCGACCCACGGAGGACAGATACGCAGTATTTT. The encoded protein is CSAREGFDPRRTDTQYF.

This clonotype was recorded many times. The chain combines TRBV2 with TRBJ1-5, with D maybe TRBD1 (6 bases). There are 15 residues in the CDR3. Germline lookup yields CDR1 SNHLY and CDR2 FYNNEI. The V and J ends lost 3 bases and 6 bases respectively, with 15 bases between them. CDR3: CASSDVGGWGQPQHF. In nucleotides, the CDR3 is TGTGCCAGCAGTGATGTAGGGGGTTGGGGTCAGCCCCAGCATTTT.

In its sample, this clonotype was seen once. A much larger clone is a single base away; this may be a read error. The chain carries TRBV7-9 and TRBJ2-1; 10 bases are shared with TRBD2. V shed 5 bases and J 4 bases; nucleotides not matched to a gene: 11. From germline, CDR1 is SEHNR and CDR2 FQNEAQ (reference sequence). The CDR3 runs to 17 residues. CDR3 loop: CASSPAIAGGLYNEQFF. CDR3 DNA: TGTGCCAGCAGCCCCGCGATAGCGGGGGGCCTATACAATGAGCAGTTCTTC.

This chain uses TRBV4-2 with TRBJ1-1; tentative D call: TRBD1 (5 bases). The length of the CDR3 is 17 residues. Germline V gene data show CDR1 as LGHNA and CDR2 as YNFKEQ. V was cut by 0 bases and J by 0 bases, with 14 bases left in between. The chain's CDR3 is CASSQDGAGSVNTEAFF. CDR3 in DNA: TGTGCCAGCAGCCAAGATGGGGCAGGGAGCGTGAACACTGAAGCTTTCTTT.

This clonotype was seen at least ten times. The chain employs TRBV5-1 and TRBJ1-4; no reliable D call. Germline V gene data show CDR1 as SGHRS and CDR2 as YFSETQ. There are 14 residues in the CDR3. Trimming removed 0 bases from V and 2 bases from J, with 5 bases in between. The CDR3 spells CASSLVGTNEKLFF. CDR3 sequence (DNA): TGCGCCAGCAGCTTGGTGGGCACTAATGAAAAACTGTTTTTT.

This clonotype was observed many times. CDR3 sequence reads: CASNYQTARYGYTF. Here the CDR3 DNA reads TGTGCCAGCAACTACCAGACAGCTCGCTATGGCTACACCTTC. This sequence joins TRBV7-9 and TRBJ1-2; tentative D call: TRBD1 (5 bases). With 7 bases removed from V and 4 bases from J, the gap between germline ends came to 16 bases. The CDR3 has 14 residues. From germline, CDR1 is SEHNR and CDR2 FQNEAQ (reference sequence).

The chain combines TRBV6-1 with TRBJ1-2; D possibly corresponds to TRBD1 (5 bases). V dropped 7 bases and J dropped 4 bases, with 16 bases sitting between them. CDR1 is MNHNS and CDR2 is SASEGT in the germline V gene. This CDR3 has 14 amino acids. This chain's CDR3 is CASMGEGVGYGYTF. CDR3 in DNA: TGTGCCAGCATGGGAGAAGGGGTTGGCTATGGCTACACCTTC.

This clonotype has ten or more counts. The chain uses TRBV2 and TRBJ1-5, with D unresolved. Germline V CDR1 and CDR2: SNHLY, FYNNEI. The CDR3 is made up of 14 amino acids. V was cut by 2 bases and J by 6 bases, with 11 bases left in between. The CDR3 protein is CASSELSQRQPQHF. The CDR3 coding sequence is TGTGCCAGCAGTGAACTGTCCCAGCGTCAGCCCCAGCATTTT.